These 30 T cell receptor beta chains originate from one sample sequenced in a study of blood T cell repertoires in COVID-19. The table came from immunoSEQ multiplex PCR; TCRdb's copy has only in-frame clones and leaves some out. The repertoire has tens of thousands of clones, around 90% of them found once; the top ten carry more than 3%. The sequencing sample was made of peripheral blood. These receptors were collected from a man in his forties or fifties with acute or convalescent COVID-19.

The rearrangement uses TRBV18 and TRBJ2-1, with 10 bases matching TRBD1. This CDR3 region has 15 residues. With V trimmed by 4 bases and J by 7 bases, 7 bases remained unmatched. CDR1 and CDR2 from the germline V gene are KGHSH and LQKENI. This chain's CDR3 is CASSQRQGAWNEQFF. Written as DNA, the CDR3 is TGTGCCAGCTCACAAAGACAGGGGGCGTGGAATGAGCAGTTCTTC.

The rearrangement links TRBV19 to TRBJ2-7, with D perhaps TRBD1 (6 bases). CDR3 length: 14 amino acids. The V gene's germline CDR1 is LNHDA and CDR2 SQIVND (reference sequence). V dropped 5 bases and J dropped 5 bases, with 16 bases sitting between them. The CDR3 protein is CASSGPGDVDEQYF. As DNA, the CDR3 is TGTGCCAGTAGTGGCCCAGGGGATGTCGACGAGCAGTACTTC.

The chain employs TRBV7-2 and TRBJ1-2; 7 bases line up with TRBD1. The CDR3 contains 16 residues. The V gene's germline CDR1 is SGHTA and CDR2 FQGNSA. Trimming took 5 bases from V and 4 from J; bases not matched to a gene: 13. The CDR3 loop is CASSPTRQQGPYGYTF. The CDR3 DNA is TGTGCCAGCAGCCCCACCAGACAACAGGGGCCCTATGGCTACACCTTC.

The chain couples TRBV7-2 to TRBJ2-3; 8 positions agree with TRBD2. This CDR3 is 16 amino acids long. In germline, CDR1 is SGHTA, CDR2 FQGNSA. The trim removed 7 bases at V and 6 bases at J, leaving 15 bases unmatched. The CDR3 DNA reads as TGTGCCAGCACAGCGGATAGGAGCGGGGGTGCGGATACGCAGTATTTT. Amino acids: CASTADRSGGADTQYF. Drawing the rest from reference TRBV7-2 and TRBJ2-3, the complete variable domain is GAGVSQSPSNKVTEKGKDVELRCDPISGHTALYWYRQSLGQGLEFLIYFQGNSAPDKSGLPSDRFSAERTGGSVSTLTIQRTQQEDSAVYLCASTADRSGGADTQYFGPGTRLTVL.

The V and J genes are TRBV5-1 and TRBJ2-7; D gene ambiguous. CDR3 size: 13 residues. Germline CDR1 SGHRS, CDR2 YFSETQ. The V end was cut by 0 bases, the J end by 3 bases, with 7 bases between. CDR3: CASSLAAGYEQYF. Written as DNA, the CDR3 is TGCGCCAGCAGCTTGGCCGCAGGCTACGAGCAGTACTTC. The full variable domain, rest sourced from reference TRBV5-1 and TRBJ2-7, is KAGVTQTPRYLIKTRGQQVTLSCSPISGHRSVSWYQQTPGQGLQFLFEYFSETQRNKGNFPGRFSGRQFSNSRSEMNVSTLELGDSALYLCASSLAAGYEQYFGPGTRLTVT.

This chain's CDR3 is CASSLAAGRQGFVTDTQYF. For the CDR3, the DNA is TGTGCCAGCAGCTTAGCGGCTGGAAGACAGGGGTTTGTGACAGATACGCAGTATTTT. The chain has TRBV7-6 and TRBJ2-3; 8 bases map to TRBD1. From germline, CDR1 is SGHVS and CDR2 FNYEAQ. The CDR3 has 19 residues. Trimming at V came to 0 bases and at J to 3 bases, leaving 14 bases not matched to a gene.

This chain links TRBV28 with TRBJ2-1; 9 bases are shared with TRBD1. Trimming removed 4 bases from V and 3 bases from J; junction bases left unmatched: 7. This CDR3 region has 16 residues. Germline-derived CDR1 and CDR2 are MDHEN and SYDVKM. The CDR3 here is CASSSGGTGYYNEQFF. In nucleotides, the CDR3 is TGTGCCAGCAGTTCCGGCGGGACAGGGTACTACAATGAGCAGTTCTTC.

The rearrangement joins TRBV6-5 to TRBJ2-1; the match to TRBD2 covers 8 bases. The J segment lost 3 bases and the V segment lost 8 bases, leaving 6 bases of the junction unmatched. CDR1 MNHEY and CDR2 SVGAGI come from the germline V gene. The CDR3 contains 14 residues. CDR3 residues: CASQAGDNYNEQFF. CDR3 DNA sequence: TGTGCCAGCCAAGCGGGGGATAACTACAATGAGCAGTTCTTC.

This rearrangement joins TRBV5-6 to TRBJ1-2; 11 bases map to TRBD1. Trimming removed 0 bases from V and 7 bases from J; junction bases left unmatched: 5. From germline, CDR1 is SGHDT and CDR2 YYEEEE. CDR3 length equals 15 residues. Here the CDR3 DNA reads TGTGCCAGCAGCTTGGTGGACAGGGGGCTGAGTGGCTACACCTTC. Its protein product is CASSLVDRGLSGYTF.

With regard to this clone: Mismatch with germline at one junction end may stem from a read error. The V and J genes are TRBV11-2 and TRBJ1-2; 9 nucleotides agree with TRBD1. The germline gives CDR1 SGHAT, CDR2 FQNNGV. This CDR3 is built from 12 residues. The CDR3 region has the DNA TGTGCCAGCAGCCCCGGGACAGGGCACCTGCCCTTC. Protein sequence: CASSPGTGHLPF. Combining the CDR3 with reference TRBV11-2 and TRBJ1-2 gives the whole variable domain EAGVAQSPRYKIIEKRQSVAFWCNPISGHATLYWYQQILGQGPKLLIQFQNNGVVDDSQLPKDRFSAERLKGVDSTLKIQPAKLEDSAVYLCASSPGTGHLPFGSGTRLTVV.

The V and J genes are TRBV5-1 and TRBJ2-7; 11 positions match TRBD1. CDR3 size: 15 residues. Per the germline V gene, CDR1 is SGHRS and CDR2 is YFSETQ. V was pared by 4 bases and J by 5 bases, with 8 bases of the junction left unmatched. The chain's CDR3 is CASSPRGQGANEQYF. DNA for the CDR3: TGCGCCAGCAGCCCACGAGGACAGGGGGCGAACGAGCAGTACTTC. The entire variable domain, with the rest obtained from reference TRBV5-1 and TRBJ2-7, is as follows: KAGVTQTPRYLIKTRGQQVTLSCSPISGHRSVSWYQQTPGQGLQFLFEYFSETQRNKGNFPGRFSGRQFSNSRSEMNVSTLELGDSALYLCASSPRGQGANEQYFGPGTRLTVT.

The CDR3: CASSFDRANTEAFF. The CDR3 region has the DNA TGTGCCAGCTCATTTGACAGGGCGAACACTGAAGCTTTCTTT. This chain joins TRBV18 and TRBJ1-1, with 7 positions matching TRBD1. Germline CDR1 is KGHSH and CDR2 is LQKENI. V was clipped by 5 bases and J by 1 base; unmatched bases: 4. The length of the CDR3 is 14 residues.

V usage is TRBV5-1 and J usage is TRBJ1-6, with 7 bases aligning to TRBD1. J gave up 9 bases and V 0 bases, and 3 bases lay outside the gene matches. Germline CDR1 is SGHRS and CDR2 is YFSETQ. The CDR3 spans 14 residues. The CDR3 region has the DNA TGCGCCAGCAGCTTGGGACAGGGCTCTTCACCCCTCCACTTT. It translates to CASSLGQGSSPLHF.

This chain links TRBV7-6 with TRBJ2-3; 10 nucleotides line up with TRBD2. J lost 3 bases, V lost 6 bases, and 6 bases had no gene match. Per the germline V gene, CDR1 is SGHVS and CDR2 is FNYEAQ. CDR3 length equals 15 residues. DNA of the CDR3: TGTGCCAGCAGTTTTAGCGGGGGGTATACAGATACGCAGTATTTT. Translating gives CASSFSGGYTDTQYF.

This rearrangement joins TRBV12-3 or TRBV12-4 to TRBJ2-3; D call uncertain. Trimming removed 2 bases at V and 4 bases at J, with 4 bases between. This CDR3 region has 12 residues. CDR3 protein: CASSLSADTQYF. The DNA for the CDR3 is TGTGCCAGCAGTTTATCTGCAGATACGCAGTATTTT.

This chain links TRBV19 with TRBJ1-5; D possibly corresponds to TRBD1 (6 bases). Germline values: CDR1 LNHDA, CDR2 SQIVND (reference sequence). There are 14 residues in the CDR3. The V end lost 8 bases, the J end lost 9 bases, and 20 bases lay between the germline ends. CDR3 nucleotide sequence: TGTGCCAGTGCCAGGGGACCCACAAAGGGGCCCCAGCATTTT. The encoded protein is CASARGPTKGPQHF.

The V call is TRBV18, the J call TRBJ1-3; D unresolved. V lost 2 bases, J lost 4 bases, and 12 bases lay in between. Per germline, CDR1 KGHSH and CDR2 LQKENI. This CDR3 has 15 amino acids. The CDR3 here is CASSPIGSSGNTIYF. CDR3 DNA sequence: TGTGCCAGCTCACCAATCGGTTCTTCGGGAAACACCATATATTTT.

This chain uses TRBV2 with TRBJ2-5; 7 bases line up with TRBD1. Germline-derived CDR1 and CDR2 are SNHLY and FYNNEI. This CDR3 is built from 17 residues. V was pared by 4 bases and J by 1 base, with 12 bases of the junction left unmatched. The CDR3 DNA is TGTGCCAGCAGTGTGGACAGAAAGGGGGCGGGCCAAGAGACCCAGTACTTC. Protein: CASSVDRKGAGQETQYF.

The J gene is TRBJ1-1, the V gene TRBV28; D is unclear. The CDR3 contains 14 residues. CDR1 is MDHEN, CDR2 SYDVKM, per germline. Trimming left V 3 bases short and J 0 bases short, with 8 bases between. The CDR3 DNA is TGTGCCAGCAGTTTGCAGGTATTGAACACTGAAGCTTTCTTT. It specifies CASSLQVLNTEAFF.

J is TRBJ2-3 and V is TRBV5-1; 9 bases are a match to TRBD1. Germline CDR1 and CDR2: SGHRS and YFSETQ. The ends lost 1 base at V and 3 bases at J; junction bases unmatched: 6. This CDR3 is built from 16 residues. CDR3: CASSLSNRGLTDTQYF. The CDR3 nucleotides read TGCGCCAGCAGCTTGTCCAACAGGGGGCTTACAGATACGCAGTATTTT.

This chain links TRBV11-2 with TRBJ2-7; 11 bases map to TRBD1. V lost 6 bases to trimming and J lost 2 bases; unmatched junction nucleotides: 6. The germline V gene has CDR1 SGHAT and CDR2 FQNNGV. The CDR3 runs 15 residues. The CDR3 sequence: CASSPRTGGPYEQYF. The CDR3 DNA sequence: TGTGCCAGCAGTCCCCGGACAGGGGGCCCCTACGAGCAGTACTTC. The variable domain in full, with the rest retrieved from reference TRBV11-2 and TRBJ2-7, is EAGVAQSPRYKIIEKRQSVAFWCNPISGHATLYWYQQILGQGPKLLIQFQNNGVVDDSQLPKDRFSAERLKGVDSTLKIQPAKLEDSAVYLCASSPRTGGPYEQYFGPGTRLTVT.

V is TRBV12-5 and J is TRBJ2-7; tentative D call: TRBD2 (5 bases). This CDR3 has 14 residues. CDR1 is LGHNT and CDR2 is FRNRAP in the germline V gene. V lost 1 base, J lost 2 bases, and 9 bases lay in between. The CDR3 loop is CASGLGTGTYEQYF. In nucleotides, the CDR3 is TGTGCTAGTGGTTTGGGGACGGGAACCTACGAGCAGTACTTC.

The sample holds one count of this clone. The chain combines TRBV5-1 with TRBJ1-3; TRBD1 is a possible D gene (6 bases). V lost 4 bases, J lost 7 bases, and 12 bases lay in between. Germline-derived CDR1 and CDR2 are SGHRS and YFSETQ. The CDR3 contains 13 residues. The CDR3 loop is CASSNTGSNTIYF. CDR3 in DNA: TGCGCCAGCAGCAATACAGGGTCTAACACCATATATTTT. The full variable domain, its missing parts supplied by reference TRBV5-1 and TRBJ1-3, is KAGVTQTPRYLIKTRGQQVTLSCSPISGHRSVSWYQQTPGQGLQFLFEYFSETQRNKGNFPGRFSGRQFSNSRSEMNVSTLELGDSALYLCASSNTGSNTIYFGEGSWLTVV.

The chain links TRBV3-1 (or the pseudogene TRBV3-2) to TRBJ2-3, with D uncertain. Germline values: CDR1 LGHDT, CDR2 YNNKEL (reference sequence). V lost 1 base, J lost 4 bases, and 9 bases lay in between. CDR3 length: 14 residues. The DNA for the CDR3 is TGTGCCAGCAGCCAAGCGGCTGAGGCAGATACGCAGTATTTT. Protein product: CASSQAAEADTQYF.

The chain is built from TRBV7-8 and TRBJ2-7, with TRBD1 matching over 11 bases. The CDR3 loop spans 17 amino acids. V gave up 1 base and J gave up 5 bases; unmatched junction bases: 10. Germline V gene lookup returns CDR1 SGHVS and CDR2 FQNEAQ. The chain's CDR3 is CASSLVGTGGLGDEQYF. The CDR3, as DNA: TGTGCCAGCAGCTTAGTTGGGACAGGGGGTCTGGGAGACGAGCAGTACTTC.

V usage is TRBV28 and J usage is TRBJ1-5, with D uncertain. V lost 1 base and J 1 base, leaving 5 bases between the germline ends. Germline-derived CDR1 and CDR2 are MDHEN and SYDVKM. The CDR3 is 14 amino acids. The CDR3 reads CASSLSPSNQPQHF. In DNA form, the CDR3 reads TGTGCCAGCAGTTTATCCCCAAGCAATCAGCCCCAGCATTTT.

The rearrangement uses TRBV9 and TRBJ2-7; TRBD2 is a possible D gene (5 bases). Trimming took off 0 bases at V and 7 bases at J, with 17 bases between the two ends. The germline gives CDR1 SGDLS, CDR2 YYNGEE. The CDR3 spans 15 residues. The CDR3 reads CASSVGAGPPVEQYF. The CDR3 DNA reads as TGTGCCAGCAGCGTAGGGGCGGGTCCCCCAGTGGAGCAGTACTTC.

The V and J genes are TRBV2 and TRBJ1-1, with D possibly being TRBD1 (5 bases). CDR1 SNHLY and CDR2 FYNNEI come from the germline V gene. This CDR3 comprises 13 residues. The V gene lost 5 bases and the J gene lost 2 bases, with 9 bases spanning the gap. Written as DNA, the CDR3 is TGTGCCAGCAGTTCGACAGTAAACACTGAAGCTTTCTTT. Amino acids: CASSSTVNTEAFF.

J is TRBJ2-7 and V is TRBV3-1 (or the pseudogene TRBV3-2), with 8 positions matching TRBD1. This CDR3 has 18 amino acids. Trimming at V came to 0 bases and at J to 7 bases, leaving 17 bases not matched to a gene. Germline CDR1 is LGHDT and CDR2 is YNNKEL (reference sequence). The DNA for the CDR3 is TGTGCCAGCAGCCAAGATCTATGGGTAACAGGGGGAAGGTTAGAGCAGTACTTC. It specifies CASSQDLWVTGGRLEQYF.

The CDR3 region is CASSRTSGGLLQNTEAFF. CDR3 sequence (DNA): TGTGCCAGCAGTCGCACCTCAGGGGGCCTACTACAGAACACTGAAGCTTTCTTT. V is TRBV11-2 and J is TRBJ1-1, with 8 bases matching TRBD1. The V segment lost 6 bases and the J segment 1 base; nucleotides outside the gene matches: 16. This CDR3 spans 18 amino acids. Per the germline V gene, CDR1 is SGHAT and CDR2 is FQNNGV.